The next 24 T cell receptor beta chains were all read from a single sample in a study of spatial heterogeneity in lung cancer. Noted time point: sample taken at primary tumor resection. TCRdb ran MiXCR on the 5' RACE reads and lists one entry per CDR3 protein. The sample consists of over 50,000 distinct CDR3 sequences, approximately 6% of them appearing once. Source: PBMCs, taken at surgery. Receptors were obtained from a female donor with early-stage non-small cell lung cancer.

The chain employs TRBV20-1 and TRBJ1-5; the D gene is possibly TRBD1 (6 bases). Germline V gene data show CDR1 as DFQATT and CDR2 as SNEGSKA (reference sequence). V lost 0 bases, J lost 4 bases, and 13 bases lay in between. This CDR3 has 15 residues. The CDR3 here is CSARDLPQGNQPQHF. CDR3 DNA: TGCAGTGCTAGAGATCTCCCCCAGGGGAATCAGCCCCAGCATTTT.

This clonotype was observed a few times. The CDR3 sequence: CSARDPGRTNEKLFF. The CDR3 DNA reads as TGCAGTGCTAGAGATCCCGGGCGGACTAATGAAAAACTGTTTTTT. V usage is TRBV20-1 and J usage is TRBJ1-4; unclear D gene. The length of the CDR3 is 15 residues. V gave up 0 bases and J gave up 2 bases, with 10 bases separating them. Germline lookup yields CDR1 DFQATT and CDR2 SNEGSKA (reference sequence).

This clonotype was observed at least ten times. V and J are TRBV5-1 and TRBJ2-7; D is uncertain. Looked up from germline, CDR1 is SGHRS and CDR2 is YFSETQ. V was clipped by 1 base and J by 6 bases, with 11 bases between them. CDR3 length: 13 amino acids. CDR3 amino acids: CASSLRTDSEQYF. The DNA for the CDR3 is TGCGCCAGCAGCTTGAGGACCGATAGCGAGCAGTACTTC.

This clonotype has at least ten counts. The rearrangement joins TRBV28 to TRBJ2-7, with 9 bases matching TRBD1. The CDR3 runs to 16 residues. Losses at the gene ends were 5 bases for V and 3 bases for J; bases not matched to a gene: 11. Germline V gene lookup returns CDR1 MDHEN and CDR2 SYDVKM. The CDR3 loop reads CASSPPGQGSGYEQYV. CDR3 nucleotides: TGTGCCAGCAGTCCTCCGGGACAGGGATCTGGCTACGAGCAGTACGTC.

This clonotype appeared a few times. The chain uses TRBV19 and TRBJ2-2, with D unresolved. CDR3 length equals 16 residues. Trimming removed 4 bases from V and 7 bases from J, with 19 bases in between. Germline V lookup: CDR1 LNHDA, CDR2 SQIVND (reference sequence). The CDR3 loop is CASSTLRGHSGGELFF. CDR3 coding DNA: TGTGCCAGTAGTACCCTACGTGGGCATTCGGGCGGGGAGCTGTTTTTT.

This clonotype showed up many times. The chain recombines TRBV4-2 with TRBJ2-7; D uncertain. The germline V gene has CDR1 LGHNA and CDR2 YNFKEQ. Trimming removed 1 base at V and 2 bases at J, with 12 bases between. The CDR3 extends over 15 amino acids. The CDR3 here is CASSQVQDGTYEQYF. The CDR3 DNA sequence: TGTGCCAGCAGCCAAGTCCAGGACGGAACCTACGAGCAGTACTTC.

There are many counts of this clonotype. The J gene is TRBJ2-1, the V gene TRBV11-2; D perhaps matches TRBD1 (5 bases). CDR1 is SGHAT and CDR2 is FQNNGV in the germline V gene. The CDR3 loop spans 12 amino acids. Trimming left V 4 bases short and J 9 bases short, with 10 bases between. CDR3 region: CASSYLTVEQFF. In DNA, the CDR3 is TGTGCCAGCAGCTACCTGACAGTTGAGCAGTTCTTC.

This clonotype has a count of ten or more. The rearrangement joins TRBV12-3 or TRBV12-4 to TRBJ1-6; D is possibly TRBD1 (5 bases). With 6 bases removed from V and 0 bases from J, the gap between germline ends came to 15 bases. CDR3 length: 17 residues. The CDR3 spells CASRPRVEGSYNSPLHF. CDR3 DNA: TGTGCCAGCAGGCCCAGGGTAGAAGGCTCCTATAATTCACCCCTCCACTTT.

In this sample, this clonotype turned up many times. The CDR3 coding sequence is TGTGCCAGCAGCTCGTACAGAGTCGACGCCGAGCAGTACGTC. Translating it yields CASSSYRVDAEQYV. This sequence joins TRBV11-2 and TRBJ2-7; no clear D. This CDR3 region has 14 residues. V was pared by 4 bases and J by 6 bases, with 16 bases between. Germline loops: CDR1 SGHAT, CDR2 FQNNGV.

This clonotype was seen repeatedly, ten times or more. V gene TRBV12-3 or TRBV12-4 combines with J gene TRBJ2-2; 7 bases fit TRBD1. The CDR3 runs to 14 residues. V lost 5 bases to trimming and J lost 7 bases; unmatched junction nucleotides: 7. CDR3: CASSVQGVVGELFF. CDR3 sequence (DNA): TGTGCCAGCAGTGTGCAGGGGGTTGTCGGGGAGCTGTTTTTT.

The rearrangement links TRBV5-1 to TRBJ2-7; 10 positions agree with TRBD1. CDR3 length: 15 amino acids. J was trimmed by 2 bases and V by 4 bases; bases with no gene match: 6. The germline CDR1 and CDR2 sequences are SGHRS and YFSETQ. The CDR3 reads CASSTTGTGAYEQYF. DNA for the CDR3: TGCGCCAGCAGCACCACCGGGACAGGGGCCTACGAGCAGTACTTC.

The chain uses TRBV19 and TRBJ2-2, with 9 bases identical to TRBD2. The V gene end was trimmed by 6 bases and the J gene end by 3 bases; junction bases not matched to a gene: 14. This CDR3 is built from 18 residues. CDR1 and CDR2 from the germline V gene are LNHDA and SQIVND (reference sequence). CDR3: CASRGYSGGPNYTGELFF. CDR3 nucleotides: TGTGCCAGTAGAGGCTATAGCGGGGGTCCCAACTACACCGGGGAGCTGTTTTTT.

This clonotype was recorded many times. This rearrangement joins TRBV12-5 to TRBJ1-5; D unclear. From germline, CDR1 is LGHNT and CDR2 FRNRAP. CDR3 length: 15 amino acids. V lost 5 bases and J lost 4, with 15 bases in between. The DNA of the CDR3 is TGTGCTAGTGGTCCCTCTTCACGGGAAAATCAGCCCCAGCATTTT. Protein sequence: CASGPSSRENQPQHF.

The CDR3 loop is CASSPGQTYGNQPQHF. The CDR3 region has the DNA TGTGCCAGCTCACCTGGACAGACCTATGGCAATCAGCCCCAGCATTTT. V gene TRBV18 combines with J gene TRBJ1-5; a possible D gene is TRBD1 (6 bases). Trimming cost V 3 bases and J 2 bases, with 14 bases left between them. The CDR3 sequence is 16 residues long. The germline V gene encodes CDR1 KGHSH and CDR2 LQKENI.

This clonotype has just a few counts. This CDR3 is CASSLGNRMGTQYF. The CDR3 DNA follows: TGTGCCAGCAGCTTAGGCAATAGAATGGGTACGCAGTATTTT. This chain uses TRBV13 with TRBJ2-3, with no clear D. This CDR3 comprises 14 residues. Germline V gives CDR1 PRHDT, CDR2 FYEKMQ (reference sequence). V dropped 0 bases and J dropped 8 bases, with 12 bases sitting between them.

There are many counts of this clonotype. The chain joins TRBV9 to TRBJ1-6, with TRBD1 matching 10 bases. This CDR3 comprises 18 residues. Germline V lookup: CDR1 SGDLS, CDR2 YYNGEE. V was clipped by 2 bases and J by 0 bases; unmatched bases: 5. The chain's CDR3 is CASSVRDRGASYNSPLHF. The CDR3 region has the DNA TGTGCCAGCAGCGTCCGGGACAGGGGCGCCTCCTATAATTCACCCCTCCACTTT.

This clonotype occurred many times. The V gene is TRBV2, the J gene TRBJ1-5; D not resolved. V was trimmed by 6 bases and J by 5 bases, leaving 14 bases between them. The CDR3 is 14 amino acids. Germline V gives CDR1 SNHLY, CDR2 FYNNEI. The CDR3 loop reads CASSGVEGYQPQHF. The DNA of the CDR3 is TGTGCCAGCAGCGGGGTGGAGGGCTATCAGCCCCAGCATTTT. Full variable domain (outside the CDR3, taken from reference TRBV2 and TRBJ1-5): EPEVTQTPSHQVTQMGQEVILRCVPISNHLYFYWYRQILGQKVEFLVSFYNNEISEKSEIFDDQFSVERPDGSNFTLKIRSTKLEDSAMYFCASSGVEGYQPQHFGDGTRLSIL.

This clonotype was recorded many times. The chain has TRBV12-3 or TRBV12-4 and TRBJ1-5, with D perhaps TRBD1 (6 bases). The CDR3 is made up of 15 amino acids. Trimming shortened V by 4 bases and J by 2 bases, and 12 bases separated the two germline ends. CDR3 bases: TGTGCCAGCAGTTCGGGGGCCAGGGGCAATCAGCCCCAGCATTTT. Residues: CASSSGARGNQPQHF.

This clonotype was found many times. V and J are TRBV5-1 and TRBJ1-1; D is unclear. Germline V CDR1 and CDR2: SGHRS, YFSETQ. This CDR3 has 15 amino acids. V lost 0 bases and J 0 bases, leaving 9 bases between the germline ends. CDR3 sequence reads: CASSLAAGMNTEAFF. CDR3 nucleotide sequence: TGCGCCAGCAGCTTGGCTGCAGGCATGAACACTGAAGCTTTCTTT.

This clonotype was seen a few times. The chain combines TRBV7-3 with TRBJ1-5; perhaps TRBD1 as D (6 bases). V was cut by 5 bases and J by 7 bases, with 12 bases left in between. From germline, CDR1 is SGHTA and CDR2 FQGTGA. The CDR3 contains 13 residues. The CDR3 region has the DNA TGTGCCAGCAGCGCCCTACAGGGACAGCCCCAGCATTTT. Translated, it gives CASSALQGQPQHF.

This clonotype has only a few counts. The chain has TRBV9 and TRBJ2-1; maybe TRBD2 (5 bases). Germline-derived CDR1 and CDR2 are SGDLS and YYNGEE. The length of the CDR3 is 15 residues. Trimming cost V 3 bases and J 1 base, with 11 bases left between them. In nucleotides, the CDR3 is TGTGCCAGCAGCGCCCGGACTGCTTCCTACAATGAGCAGTTCTTC. It is translated as CASSARTASYNEQFF.

This clonotype has ten or more counts. The chain links TRBV7-3 to TRBJ2-5; weak D call: TRBD2 (7 bases). Trimming pared 4 bases from V and 4 bases from J, leaving 10 bases between. Looked up from germline, CDR1 is SGHTA and CDR2 is FQGTGA. The CDR3 length is 13 residues. The CDR3 region has the DNA TGTGCCAGCAGCTACAGGGAGGGAGAGACCCAGTACTTC. It codes for CASSYREGETQYF.

V and J are TRBV28 and TRBJ2-7, with a possible D match to TRBD2 (5 bases). The CDR3 is made up of 14 amino acids. The germline CDR1 and CDR2 sequences are MDHEN and SYDVKM. V was clipped by 6 bases and J by 1 base, with 13 bases between them. In nucleotides, the CDR3 is TGTGCCAGCAGGCGTGCGGGCGAATCCTACGAGCAGTACGTC. This codes for CASRRAGESYEQYV.

The table lists this clonotype with many counts. This rearrangement joins TRBV18 to TRBJ2-1, with TRBD1 as a possible D gene (7 bases). V was trimmed by 6 bases and J by 4 bases, leaving 16 bases between them. The CDR3 covers 15 residues. Germline values: CDR1 KGHSH, CDR2 LQKENI. The CDR3 loop is CASSRGPGGYNEQFF. The CDR3 DNA follows: TGTGCCAGCTCCCGGGGGCCAGGGGGTTACAATGAGCAGTTCTTC. The variable domain in full, with the rest retrieved from reference TRBV18 and TRBJ2-1, is NAGVMQNPRHLVRRRGQEARLRCSPMKGHSHVYWYRQLPEEGLKFMVYLQKENIIDESGMPKERFSAEFPKEGPSILRIQQVVRGDSAAYFCASSRGPGGYNEQFFGPGTRLTVL.